Shown below are 26 T cell receptor beta chains from a single sample sequenced in a study of blood T cell repertoires in COVID-19. TCRdb's table, derived via immunoSEQ multiplex PCR, lists solely in-frame clones and lacks some. The profile shows about 180,000 clones, nearly 90% of them singletons. Material for sequencing was peripheral blood. Source of these receptors: a man aged 18 to 35 who had recovered from COVID-19.

The J gene is TRBJ1-1, the V gene TRBV12-3 or TRBV12-4; perhaps TRBD1 as D (5 bases). The CDR3 loop spans 13 amino acids. V was clipped by 5 bases and J by 4 bases, with 11 bases between them. The DNA of the CDR3 is TGTGCCAGCAGTGCCGGGGGGAGCACTGAAGCTTTCTTT. This gives the protein CASSAGGSTEAFF.

The genes are TRBV4-2 and TRBJ1-3; D is uncertain. The CDR3 runs to 14 residues. Germline CDR1 LGHNA, CDR2 YNFKEQ. The V end lost 6 bases, the J end lost 2 bases, and 11 bases lay between the germline ends. CDR3 sequence (DNA): TGTGCCAGCAGAAAGGGAGGGACTGGAAACACCATATATTTT. Its translation: CASRKGGTGNTIYF.

The gene calls are TRBV7-2 and TRBJ2-1; 8 nucleotides line up with TRBD2. The germline V gene has CDR1 SGHTA and CDR2 FQGNSA. The V gene end was trimmed by 0 bases and the J gene end by 2 bases; junction bases not matched to a gene: 0. The CDR3 sequence is 15 residues long. The CDR3 nucleotides read TGTGCCAGCAGCTTAGCTAGCGGGACCTACAATGAGCAGTTCTTC. It yields the protein CASSLASGTYNEQFF.

The gene calls are TRBV24-1 and TRBJ2-7; D not certain. Germline V gene lookup returns CDR1 KGHDR and CDR2 SFDVKD. V dropped 3 bases and J dropped 0 bases, with 5 bases sitting between them. The CDR3 totals 13 residues. CDR3 residues: CATSDTDSYEQYF. The CDR3 nucleotides are TGTGCCACCAGTGATACAGACTCCTACGAGCAGTACTTC.

This rearrangement joins TRBV10-3 to TRBJ2-7, with D maybe TRBD1 (5 bases). CDR3 length: 17 residues. Germline V CDR1 and CDR2: ENHRY, SYGVKD. The ends were cut back, 3 bases at V and 6 bases at J, with 24 bases in the middle. In DNA form, the CDR3 reads TGTGCCATCAGTGATTCCCCCCGACCCATTGGGGCCTTCGAGCAGTACTTC. Translation: CAISDSPRPIGAFEQYF.

V gene TRBV9 combines with J gene TRBJ1-6; no clear D gene. The CDR3 is 15 residues long. Trimming left V 0 bases short and J 4 bases short, with 8 bases between. Germline V gene lookup returns CDR1 SGDLS and CDR2 YYNGEE. CDR3 nucleotides: TGTGCCAGCAGCGTAGATCTCCGTTATAATTCACCCCTCCACTTT. Translated: CASSVDLRYNSPLHF.

This chain's CDR3 is CASSIGGQGEYGYTF. In DNA form, the CDR3 reads TGTGCCAGTAGTATAGGAGGACAGGGCGAATATGGCTACACCTTC. The genes are TRBV19 and TRBJ1-2, with 8 bases matching TRBD1. Looked up from germline, CDR1 is LNHDA and CDR2 is SQIVND (reference sequence). The CDR3 loop spans 15 amino acids. J gave up 5 bases and V 1 base, and 6 bases lay outside the gene matches.

V and J are TRBV5-1 and TRBJ2-3, with no clear D. Germline CDR1 is SGHRS and CDR2 is YFSETQ. The CDR3 extends over 14 amino acids. The V gene lost 5 bases and the J gene lost 0 bases, with 10 bases spanning the gap. The CDR3 protein is CASSPQPSTDTQYF. CDR3 sequence (DNA): TGCGCCAGCAGTCCACAACCGAGCACAGATACGCAGTATTTT.

The chain carries TRBV28 and TRBJ1-2; D might be TRBD1 (5 bases). The CDR3 extends over 18 amino acids. V was clipped by 6 bases and J by 4 bases, with 27 bases between them. Per germline, CDR1 MDHEN and CDR2 SYDVKM. The CDR3 spells CASRVGSRAQAIFYGYTF. The CDR3 nucleotides are TGTGCCAGCAGGGTAGGTTCTCGAGCACAGGCGATCTTCTATGGCTACACCTTC.

The chain employs TRBV9 and TRBJ2-5, with D possibly being TRBD2 (6 bases). Trimming took off 4 bases at V and 5 bases at J, with 15 bases between the two ends. This CDR3 has 14 amino acids. Germline CDR1 is SGDLS and CDR2 is YYNGEE. The DNA for the CDR3 is TGTGCCAGCAGCCCTTCTAGCGCGTCTGAGACCCAGTACTTC. Residues: CASSPSSASETQYF.

V usage is TRBV15 and J usage is TRBJ2-7, with 9 bases lining up with TRBD1. V was clipped by 4 bases and J by 6 bases; unmatched bases: 7. The CDR3 runs to 14 residues. CDR1 is LNHNV, CDR2 YYDKDF, per germline (reference sequence). CDR3 sequence reads: CATSMGQGFGEQYF. The DNA for the CDR3 is TGTGCCACCAGCATGGGACAGGGTTTTGGCGAGCAGTACTTC.

DNA of the CDR3: TGTGCCAGCAGCAACTTGAGGACAGGGAAGTACTTC. It is translated as CASSNLRTGKYF. This chain connects TRBV21-1 to TRBJ2-7; the listed D gene, TRBD1, was not tested against the DNA. TRBV21-1 is reported as a pseudogene. CDR3 length: 12 amino acids.

The table lists this clone with a few counts. This chain joins TRBV7-9 and TRBJ2-7, with 13 bases matching TRBD2. Germline trimming cut 5 bases from V and 7 bases from J; bases unmatched to any gene: 8. The germline CDR1 and CDR2 sequences are SEHNR and FQNEAQ (reference sequence). The CDR3 has 15 amino acids. The CDR3 sequence: CASSTGLAGTREQYF. DNA of the CDR3: TGTGCCAGCAGCACGGGACTAGCGGGAACTCGAGAGCAGTACTTC.

The V call is TRBV6-6, the J call TRBJ2-7; TRBD2 aligns across 7 bases. This CDR3 has 12 residues. Germline-derived CDR1 and CDR2 are MNHNY and SVGAGI (reference sequence). The V and J ends lost 8 bases and 3 bases, in that order; junction bases with no gene match: 4. CDR3 bases: TGTGCCAGCGGACTAGTAAACTACGAGCAGTACTTC. This sequence encodes CASGLVNYEQYF.

The rearrangement links TRBV6-6 to TRBJ1-1; perhaps TRBD1 as D (5 bases). CDR1 and CDR2 from the germline V gene are MNHNY and SVGAGI (reference sequence). The CDR3 runs 13 residues. The V and J ends lost 5 bases and 1 base respectively, with 8 bases between them. The CDR3 DNA follows: TGTGCCAGCAGTGGACACCCGAACACTGAAGCTTTCTTT. This encodes CASSGHPNTEAFF.

This clone has more than one count but fewer than ten. The chain joins TRBV3-1 (or the pseudogene TRBV3-2) to TRBJ2-5, with a possible D match to TRBD1 (7 bases). Trimming left V 0 bases short and J 14 bases short, with 16 bases between. Germline loops: CDR1 LGHDT, CDR2 YNNKEL (reference sequence). This CDR3 region has 13 residues. The CDR3 DNA follows: TGTGCCAGCAGCCAAGATCGGGAAGGAGGGGGCTACTTC. As protein: CASSQDREGGGYF.

The rearrangement links TRBV7-2 to TRBJ1-2; D is perhaps TRBD1 (6 bases). The V gene lost 5 bases and the J gene lost 3 bases, with 13 bases spanning the gap. Looked up from germline, CDR1 is SGHTA and CDR2 is FQGNSA. This CDR3 comprises 14 residues. CDR3 bases: TGTGCCAGCAGCCACGGGGCAGGGGACTATGGCTACACCTTC. Translation gives CASSHGAGDYGYTF.

The chain combines TRBV27 with TRBJ2-3; 8 bases match TRBD2. Looked up from germline, CDR1 is MNHEY and CDR2 is SMNVEV (reference sequence). The CDR3 extends over 15 amino acids. The trim removed 4 bases at V and 0 bases at J, leaving 3 bases unmatched. The CDR3 here is CASSSGTRSTDTQYF. The CDR3 DNA sequence: TGTGCCAGCAGTTCCGGGACTAGAAGCACAGATACGCAGTATTTT.

The rearrangement uses TRBV28 and TRBJ1-1; 7 nucleotides line up with TRBD1. Losses at the gene ends were 6 bases for V and 4 bases for J; bases not matched to a gene: 8. Germline V gives CDR1 MDHEN, CDR2 SYDVKM. CDR3 length equals 14 residues. CDR3 in amino acids: CASSLTGVGTEAFF. CDR3 nucleotide sequence: TGTGCCAGCAGCCTAACAGGGGTGGGCACTGAAGCTTTCTTT.

The chain uses TRBV2 and TRBJ2-3; no definite D call. Germline CDR1 is SNHLY and CDR2 is FYNNEI. This CDR3 has 13 amino acids. V dropped 5 bases and J dropped 0 bases, with 6 bases sitting between them. Written as DNA, the CDR3 is TGTGCCAGCAGTCAACGGAGCACAGATACGCAGTATTTT. Translating gives CASSQRSTDTQYF.

CDR3 sequence reads: CAWSPRDRAFF. The CDR3 DNA reads as TGTGCCTGGAGCCCACGGGACAGGGCTTTCTTT. This sequence joins TRBV30 and TRBJ1-1; 8 bases map to TRBD1. Germline values: CDR1 GTSNPN, CDR2 SVGIG (reference sequence). The length of the CDR3 is 11 residues. V was pared by 3 bases and J by 11 bases, with 5 bases of the junction left unmatched.

This sequence joins TRBV28 and TRBJ1-1; D may be TRBD1 (6 bases). The CDR3 is 14 amino acids. V dropped 9 bases and J dropped 7 bases, with 21 bases sitting between them. Germline V lookup: CDR1 MDHEN, CDR2 SYDVKM. CDR3 coding DNA: TGTGCCAGTGTCCCTCGGGACACGAGCCGTGAAGCTTTCTTT. Translated, it gives CASVPRDTSREAFF. Full variable domain (missing parts from reference TRBV28 and TRBJ1-1): DVKVTQSSRYLVKRTGEKVFLECVQDMDHENMFWYRQDPGLGLRLIYFSYDVKMKEKGDIPEGYSVSREKKERFSLILESASTNQTSMYLCASVPRDTSREAFFGQGTRLTVV.

The chain is built from TRBV29-1 and TRBJ1-2; 7 positions match TRBD1. The CDR3 has 12 residues. With V trimmed by 4 bases and J by 8 bases, 7 bases remained unmatched. Germline-derived CDR1 and CDR2 are SQVTM and ANQGSEA. The CDR3 sequence: CSVGDSSIGYTF. CDR3 nucleotides: TGCAGCGTTGGGGACAGCTCTATCGGCTACACCTTC.

V gene TRBV27 combines with J gene TRBJ2-7, with 11 bases identical to TRBD1. Germline CDR1 is MNHEY and CDR2 is SMNVEV (reference sequence). V lost 6 bases to trimming and J lost 6 bases; unmatched junction nucleotides: 4. The CDR3 totals 13 residues. CDR3 sequence: CASSLGTGGEQYF. For the CDR3, the DNA is TGTGCCAGCAGCCTCGGGACAGGGGGCGAGCAGTACTTC.

The chain is built from TRBV19 and TRBJ2-1, with 7 bases fitting TRBD1. Per the germline V gene, CDR1 is LNHDA and CDR2 is SQIVND (reference sequence). The CDR3 is made up of 14 amino acids. Trimming removed 5 bases from V and 4 bases from J; junction bases left unmatched: 5. The CDR3 spells CASSGDREYNEQFF. In DNA form, the CDR3 reads TGTGCCAGTAGTGGGGACAGAGAATACAATGAGCAGTTCTTC.

The V call is TRBV4-3, the J call TRBJ2-7; 9 bases agree with TRBD1. The CDR3 sequence is 15 residues long. CDR1 and CDR2 (germline): LGHNA, YSLEER. Trimming took 0 bases from V and 6 from J; bases not matched to a gene: 6. This CDR3 reads CASSQDETGGSEQYF. The CDR3 bases are TGCGCCAGCAGCCAAGATGAGACAGGGGGGAGCGAGCAGTACTTC.